This T cell receptor (beta chain) originates from a study of cytomegalovirus exposure and HLA in healthy donors. The PCR employed 60 Vbeta primers together with 13 Jbeta primers. Using immunoSEQ multiplex PCR, the repertoire was profiled, and TCRdb retains in-frame clones only, with some absent. This repertoire shows about 160,000 clones, around 80% found once; its top ten account for approximately 1.5%. This clone has a single count. Per the germline V gene, CDR1 is SEHNR and CDR2 is FQNEAQ (reference sequence). CDR3 length: 13 amino acids. V was clipped by 1 base and J by 7 bases, with 10 bases between them.

The chain has TRBV7-9 and TRBJ1-2; D might be TRBD1 (6 bases). The sample consisted of PBMCs. The clonotype was recovered from a woman younger than 30 in good health and CMV-seronegative. As DNA, the CDR3 is TGTGCCAGCAGCTTAGACAGGGTTATTGGCTACACCTTC. This codes for CASSLDRVIGYTF.